This entry features one TCR beta chain sequence. The sample comes from a study of control samples from healthy donors and cancer patients. Measured with immunoSEQ multiplex PCR; TCRdb has only the in-frame clones, and not every one. The table records over 150,000 clones, approximately 96% of them present only once. The receptor was derived from a woman aged 30 to 39 in good health. The specimen was blood.

The CDR3 loop is CASSEARRGNSPLHF. The CDR3 DNA reads TGTGCCAGCAGTGAAGCGCGTAGGGGGAATTCACCCCTCCACTTT. The chain uses TRBV6-1 and TRBJ1-6; D is possibly TRBD1 (6 bases). Trimming stripped 0 bases from V and 7 bases from J, with 10 bases between. Looked up from germline, CDR1 is MNHNS and CDR2 is SASEGT. CDR3 length equals 15 residues.